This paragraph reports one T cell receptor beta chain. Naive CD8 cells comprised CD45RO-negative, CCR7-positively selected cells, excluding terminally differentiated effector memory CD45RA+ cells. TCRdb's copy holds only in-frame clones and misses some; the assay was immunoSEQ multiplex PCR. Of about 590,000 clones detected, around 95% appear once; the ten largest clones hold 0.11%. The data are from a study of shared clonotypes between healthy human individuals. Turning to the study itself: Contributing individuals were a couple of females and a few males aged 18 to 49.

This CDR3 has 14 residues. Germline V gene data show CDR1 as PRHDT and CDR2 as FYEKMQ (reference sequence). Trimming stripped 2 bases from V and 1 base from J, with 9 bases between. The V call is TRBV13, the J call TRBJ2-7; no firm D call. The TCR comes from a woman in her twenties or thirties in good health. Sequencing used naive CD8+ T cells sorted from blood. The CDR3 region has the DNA TGTGCCAGCAGCTTAACCTCACTTTCCTACGAGCAGTACTTC. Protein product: CASSLTSLSYEQYF.